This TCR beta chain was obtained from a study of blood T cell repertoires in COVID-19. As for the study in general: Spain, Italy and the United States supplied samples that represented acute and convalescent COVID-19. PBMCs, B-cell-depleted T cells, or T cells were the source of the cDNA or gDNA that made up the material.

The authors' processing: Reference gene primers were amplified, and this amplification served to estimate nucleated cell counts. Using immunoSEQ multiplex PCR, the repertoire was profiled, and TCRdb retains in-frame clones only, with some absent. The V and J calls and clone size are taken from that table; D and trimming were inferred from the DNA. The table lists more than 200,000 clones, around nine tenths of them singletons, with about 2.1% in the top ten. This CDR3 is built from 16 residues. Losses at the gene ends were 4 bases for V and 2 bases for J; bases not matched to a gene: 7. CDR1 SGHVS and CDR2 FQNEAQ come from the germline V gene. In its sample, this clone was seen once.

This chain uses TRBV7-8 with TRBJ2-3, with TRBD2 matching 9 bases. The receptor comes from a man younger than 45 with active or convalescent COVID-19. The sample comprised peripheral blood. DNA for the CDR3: TGTGCCAGCAGCTCCGAGCGGGGGGCTTCCACAGATACGCAGTATTTT. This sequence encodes CASSSERGASTDTQYF.